This TCR beta chain was documented in a study of regulatory T cells in long-lasting Graves disease. Study results and limitations: Only a small sample size was used, which may have cut accuracy. Shared public clonotypes totalled over 2,500 in persistent patients, compared with about 930 in new patients.

Turning to this clonotype: Antigen specificity is unknown.

Trimming cost V 0 bases and J 8 bases, with 14 bases left between them. Germline-derived CDR1 and CDR2 are SGDLS and YYNGEE. The CDR3 is 14 amino acids. Researchers made TCR beta libraries by using iRepertoire HTBI primers and running Arm-PCR on CDR3 regions. Via MiXCR, TCRdb re-called the multiplex PCR reads, giving one row per CDR3 protein. The repertoire holds a few hundred thousand distinct CDR3 sequences, 20% to 30% seen once, with roughly 28% in the top ten. The time point denotes: persistent/refractory GD, antithyroid drugs over 5 years with positive TRAb. The TCR library used RNA extracted from PBMCs.

The rearrangement uses TRBV9 and TRBJ1-2; perhaps TRBD1 as D (6 bases). The sample consisted of peripheral blood mononuclear cells (PBMCs), taken when the disease was refractory, from a patient treated with antithyroid drugs. The receptor was isolated from a female donor with Graves disease. DNA for the CDR3: TGTGCCAGCAGCGTAGCTCGGGGGGCAGAAGGCTACACCTTC. This codes for CASSVARGAEGYTF.